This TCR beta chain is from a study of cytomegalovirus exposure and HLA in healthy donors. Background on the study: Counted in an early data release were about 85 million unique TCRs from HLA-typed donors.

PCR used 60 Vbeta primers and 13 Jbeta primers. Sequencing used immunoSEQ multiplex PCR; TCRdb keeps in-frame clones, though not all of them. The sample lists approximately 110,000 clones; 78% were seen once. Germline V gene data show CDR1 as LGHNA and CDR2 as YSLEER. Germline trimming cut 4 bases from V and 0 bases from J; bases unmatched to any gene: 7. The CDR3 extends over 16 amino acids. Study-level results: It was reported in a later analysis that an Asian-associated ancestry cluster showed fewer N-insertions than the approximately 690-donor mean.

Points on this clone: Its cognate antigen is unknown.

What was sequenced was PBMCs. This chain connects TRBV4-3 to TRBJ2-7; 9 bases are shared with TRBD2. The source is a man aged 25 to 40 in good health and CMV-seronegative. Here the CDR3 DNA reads TGCGCCAGCAGCCGCTTTAGCGGGGGACGCTCCTACGAGCAGTACTTC. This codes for CASSRFSGGRSYEQYF.